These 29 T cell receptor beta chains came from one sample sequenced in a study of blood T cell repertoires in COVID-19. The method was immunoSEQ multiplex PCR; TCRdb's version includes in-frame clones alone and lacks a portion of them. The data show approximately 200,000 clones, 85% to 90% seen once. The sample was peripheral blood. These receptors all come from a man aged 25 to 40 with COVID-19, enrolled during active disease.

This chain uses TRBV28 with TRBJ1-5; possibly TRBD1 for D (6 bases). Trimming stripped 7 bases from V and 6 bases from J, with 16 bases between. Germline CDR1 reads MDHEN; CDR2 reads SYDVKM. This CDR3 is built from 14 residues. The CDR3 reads CASILQGVGQPQHF. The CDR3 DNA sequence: TGTGCCAGCATCCTACAGGGTGTTGGTCAGCCCCAGCATTTT.

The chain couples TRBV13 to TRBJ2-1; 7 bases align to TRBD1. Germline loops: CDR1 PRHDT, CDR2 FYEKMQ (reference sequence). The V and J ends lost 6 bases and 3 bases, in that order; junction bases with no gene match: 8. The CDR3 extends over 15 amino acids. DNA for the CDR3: TGTGCCAGCAGTCGAGAGGCAGGGGGCTACAATGAGCAGTTCTTC. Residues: CASSREAGGYNEQFF.

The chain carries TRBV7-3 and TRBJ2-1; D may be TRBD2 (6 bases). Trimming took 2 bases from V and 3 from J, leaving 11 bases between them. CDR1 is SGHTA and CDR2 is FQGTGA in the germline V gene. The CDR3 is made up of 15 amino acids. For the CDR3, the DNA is TGTGCCAGCAGCTTAGGGGGGAAAAGCTACAATGAGCAGTTCTTC. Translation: CASSLGGKSYNEQFF.

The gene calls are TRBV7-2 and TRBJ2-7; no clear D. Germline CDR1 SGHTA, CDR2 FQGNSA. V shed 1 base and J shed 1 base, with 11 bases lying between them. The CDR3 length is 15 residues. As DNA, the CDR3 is TGTGCCAGCAGCTTAGATAACACGCAGTCCTACGAGCAGTACTTC. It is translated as CASSLDNTQSYEQYF.

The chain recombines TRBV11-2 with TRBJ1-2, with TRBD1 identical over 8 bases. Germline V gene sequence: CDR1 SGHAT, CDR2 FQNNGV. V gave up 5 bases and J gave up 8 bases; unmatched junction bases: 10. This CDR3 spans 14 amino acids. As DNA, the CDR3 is TGTGCCAGCAGCCAAATGACAGGGGATGGCGGCTACACCTTC. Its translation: CASSQMTGDGGYTF. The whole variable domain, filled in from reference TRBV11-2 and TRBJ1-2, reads EAGVAQSPRYKIIEKRQSVAFWCNPISGHATLYWYQQILGQGPKLLIQFQNNGVVDDSQLPKDRFSAERLKGVDSTLKIQPAKLEDSAVYLCASSQMTGDGGYTFGSGTRLTVV.

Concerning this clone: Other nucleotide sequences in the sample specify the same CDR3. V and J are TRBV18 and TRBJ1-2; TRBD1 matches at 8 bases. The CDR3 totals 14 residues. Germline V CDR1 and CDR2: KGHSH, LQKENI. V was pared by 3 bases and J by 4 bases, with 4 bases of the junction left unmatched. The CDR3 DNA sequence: TGTGCCAGCTCACCCGGACAGGGAGGCTATGGCTACACCTTC. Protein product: CASSPGQGGYGYTF. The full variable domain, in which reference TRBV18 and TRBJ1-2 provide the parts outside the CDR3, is NAGVMQNPRHLVRRRGQEARLRCSPMKGHSHVYWYRQLPEEGLKFMVYLQKENIIDESGMPKERFSAEFPKEGPSILRIQQVVRGDSAAYFCASSPGQGGYGYTFGSGTRLTVV.

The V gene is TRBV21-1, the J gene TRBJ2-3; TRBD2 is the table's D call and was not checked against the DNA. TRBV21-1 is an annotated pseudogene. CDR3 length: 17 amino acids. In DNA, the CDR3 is TGTGCCAGCAGCAAATGGGGACTAGCGGGCCTCACAGATACGCAGTATTTT. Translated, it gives CASSKWGLAGLTDTQYF.

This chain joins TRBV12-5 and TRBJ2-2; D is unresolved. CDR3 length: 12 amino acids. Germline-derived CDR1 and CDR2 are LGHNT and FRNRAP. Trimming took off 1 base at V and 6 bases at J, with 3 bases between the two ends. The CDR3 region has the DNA TGTGCTAGTGGTTTGGCTCCCGGGGAGCTGTTTTTT. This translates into CASGLAPGELFF.

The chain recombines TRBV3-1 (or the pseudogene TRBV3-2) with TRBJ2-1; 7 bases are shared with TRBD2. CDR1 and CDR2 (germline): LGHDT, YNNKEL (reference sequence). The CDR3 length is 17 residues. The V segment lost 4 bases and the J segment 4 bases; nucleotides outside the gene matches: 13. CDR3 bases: TGTGCCAGCAGCCCTAGTCTCCTAGCGGCAACATACAATGAGCAGTTCTTC. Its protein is CASSPSLLAATYNEQFF.

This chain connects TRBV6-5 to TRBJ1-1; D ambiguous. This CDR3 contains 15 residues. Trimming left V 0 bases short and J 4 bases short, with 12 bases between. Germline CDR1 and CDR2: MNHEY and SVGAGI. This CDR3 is CASSYSGLLSTEAFF. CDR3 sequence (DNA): TGTGCCAGCAGTTACTCGGGCCTACTGAGCACTGAAGCTTTCTTT.

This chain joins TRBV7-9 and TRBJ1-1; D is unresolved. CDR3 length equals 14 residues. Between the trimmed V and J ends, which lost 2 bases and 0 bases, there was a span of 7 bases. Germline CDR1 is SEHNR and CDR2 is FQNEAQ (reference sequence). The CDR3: CASSLRVLNTEAFF. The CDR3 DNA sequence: TGTGCCAGCAGCTTACGGGTCCTGAACACTGAAGCTTTCTTT. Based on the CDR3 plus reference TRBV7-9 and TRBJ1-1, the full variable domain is DTGVSQNPRHKITKRGQNVTFRCDPISEHNRLYWYRQTLGQGPEFLTYFQNEAQLEKSRLLSDRFSAERPKGSFSTLEIQRTEQGDSAMYLCASSLRVLNTEAFFGQGTRLTVV.

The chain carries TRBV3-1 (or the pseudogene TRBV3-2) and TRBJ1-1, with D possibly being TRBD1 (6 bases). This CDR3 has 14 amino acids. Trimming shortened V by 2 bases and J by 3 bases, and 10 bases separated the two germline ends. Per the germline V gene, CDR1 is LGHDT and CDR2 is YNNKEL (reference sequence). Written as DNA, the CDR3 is TGTGCCAGCAGCCAACAGGGGTGGTACACTGAAGCTTTCTTT. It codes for CASSQQGWYTEAFF.

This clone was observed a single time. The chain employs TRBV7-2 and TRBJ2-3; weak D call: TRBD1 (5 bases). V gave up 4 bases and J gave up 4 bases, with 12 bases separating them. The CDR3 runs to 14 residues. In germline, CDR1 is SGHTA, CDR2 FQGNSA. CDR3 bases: TGTGCCAGCAGCTCCCAAGGGGAATCAGATACGCAGTATTTT. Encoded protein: CASSSQGESDTQYF.

Here the CDR3 reads CASGLGSGGLSYEQYF. CDR3 in DNA: TGTGCTAGTGGTTTAGGAAGCGGGGGCCTTTCCTACGAGCAGTACTTC. The chain links TRBV12-5 to TRBJ2-7; the match to TRBD2 covers 8 bases. V shed 3 bases, J shed 1 base, and the junction held 8 bases outside the gene matches. The CDR3 extends over 16 amino acids. CDR1 is LGHNT and CDR2 is FRNRAP in the germline V gene. The full variable domain, its missing parts supplied by reference TRBV12-5 and TRBJ2-7, is DARVTQTPRHKVTEMGQEVTMRCQPILGHNTVFWYRQTMMQGLELLAYFRNRAPLDDSGMPKDRFSAEMPDATLATLKIQPSEPRDSAVYFCASGLGSGGLSYEQYFGPGTRLTVT.

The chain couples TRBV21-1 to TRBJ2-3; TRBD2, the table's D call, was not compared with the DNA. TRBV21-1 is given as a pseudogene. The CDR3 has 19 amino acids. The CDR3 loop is CASSPRRGKGGSEGDTQYF. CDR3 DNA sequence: TGTGCCAGCAGCCCCAGACGGGGGAAAGGCGGGAGCGAAGGAGATACGCAGTATTTT.

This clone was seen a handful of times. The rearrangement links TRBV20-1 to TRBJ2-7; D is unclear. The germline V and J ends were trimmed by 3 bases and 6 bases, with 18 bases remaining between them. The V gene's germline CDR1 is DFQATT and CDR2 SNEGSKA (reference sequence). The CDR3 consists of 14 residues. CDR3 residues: CSASIAAQYPEQYF. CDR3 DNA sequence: TGCAGTGCTAGTATCGCGGCGCAGTATCCCGAGCAGTACTTC.

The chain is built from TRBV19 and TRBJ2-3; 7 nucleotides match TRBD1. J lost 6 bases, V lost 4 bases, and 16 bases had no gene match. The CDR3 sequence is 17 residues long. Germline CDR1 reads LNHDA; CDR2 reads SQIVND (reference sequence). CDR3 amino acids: CASSSPGQQSGMDTQYF. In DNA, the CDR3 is TGTGCCAGTAGTAGCCCGGGACAGCAGTCGGGTATGGATACGCAGTATTTT.

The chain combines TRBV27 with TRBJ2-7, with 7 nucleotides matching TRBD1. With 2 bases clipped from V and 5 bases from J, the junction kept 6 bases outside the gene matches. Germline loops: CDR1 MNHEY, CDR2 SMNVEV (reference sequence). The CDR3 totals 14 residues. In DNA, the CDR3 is TGTGCCAGCAGTTTAAGGGGGCGTTACCACGAGCAGTACTTC. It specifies CASSLRGRYHEQYF.

The CDR3 DNA reads as TGTGCCAGCAGTGAAAGTCTAGCGGGTGATACGCAGTATTTT. It is translated as CASSESLAGDTQYF. This rearrangement joins TRBV2 to TRBJ2-3, with 8 bases that match TRBD2. The V gene end was trimmed by 2 bases and the J gene end by 6 bases; junction bases not matched to a gene: 4. Germline V CDR1 and CDR2: SNHLY, FYNNEI. This CDR3 has 14 amino acids.

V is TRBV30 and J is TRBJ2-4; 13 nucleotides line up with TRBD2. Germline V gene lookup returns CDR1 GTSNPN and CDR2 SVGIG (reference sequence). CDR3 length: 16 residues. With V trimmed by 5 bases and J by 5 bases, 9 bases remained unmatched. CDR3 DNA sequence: TGTGCCTGGGGACTAGCGGGAGCCGGCGGCCAAAACATTCAGTACTTC. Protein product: CAWGLAGAGGQNIQYF.

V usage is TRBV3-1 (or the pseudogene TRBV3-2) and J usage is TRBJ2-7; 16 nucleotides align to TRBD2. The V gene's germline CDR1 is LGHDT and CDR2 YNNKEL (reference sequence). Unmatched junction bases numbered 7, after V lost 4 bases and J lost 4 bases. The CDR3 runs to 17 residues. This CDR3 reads CASSPPLGLAGGYEQYF. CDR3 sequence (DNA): TGTGCCAGCAGCCCTCCCTTGGGACTAGCGGGAGGGTACGAGCAGTACTTC.

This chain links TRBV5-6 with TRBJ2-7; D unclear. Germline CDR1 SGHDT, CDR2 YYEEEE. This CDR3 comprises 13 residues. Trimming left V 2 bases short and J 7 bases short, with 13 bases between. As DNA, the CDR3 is TGTGCCAGCAGCTTACGGTGGGCGAGTGAGCAGTACTTC. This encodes CASSLRWASEQYF.

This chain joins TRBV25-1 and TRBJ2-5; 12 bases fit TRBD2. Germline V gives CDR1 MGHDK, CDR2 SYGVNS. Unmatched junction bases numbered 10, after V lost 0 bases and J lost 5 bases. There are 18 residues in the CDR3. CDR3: CASSEYTLAGGSGETQYF. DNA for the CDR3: TGTGCCAGCAGTGAATATACGCTAGCGGGAGGGTCGGGGGAGACCCAGTACTTC.

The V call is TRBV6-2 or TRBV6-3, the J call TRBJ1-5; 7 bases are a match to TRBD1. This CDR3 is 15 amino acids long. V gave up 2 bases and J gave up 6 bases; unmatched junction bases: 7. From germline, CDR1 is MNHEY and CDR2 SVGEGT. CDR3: CASSYPTGNRQPQHF. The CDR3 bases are TGTGCCAGCAGTTACCCGACAGGGAACCGTCAGCCCCAGCATTTT.

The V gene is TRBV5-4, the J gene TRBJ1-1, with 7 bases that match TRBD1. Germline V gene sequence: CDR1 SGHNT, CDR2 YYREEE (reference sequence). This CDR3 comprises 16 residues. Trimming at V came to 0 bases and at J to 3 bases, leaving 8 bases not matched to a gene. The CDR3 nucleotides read TGTGCCAGCAGCTTGGAAGGGGGCGGTAGCTACACTGAAGCTTTCTTT. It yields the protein CASSLEGGGSYTEAFF.

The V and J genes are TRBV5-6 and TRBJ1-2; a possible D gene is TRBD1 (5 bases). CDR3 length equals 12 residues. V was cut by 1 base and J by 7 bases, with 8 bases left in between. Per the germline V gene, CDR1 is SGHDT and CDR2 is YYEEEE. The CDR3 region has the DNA TGTGCCAGCAGCTTGTGGCAGGGTGGCTACACCTTC. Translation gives CASSLWQGGYTF.

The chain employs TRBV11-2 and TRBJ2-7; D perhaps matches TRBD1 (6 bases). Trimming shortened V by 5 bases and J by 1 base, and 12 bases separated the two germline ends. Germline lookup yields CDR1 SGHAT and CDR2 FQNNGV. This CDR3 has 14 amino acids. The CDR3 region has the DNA TGTGCCAGCAGCGCGACGCAGGGGTCCTACGAGCAGTACTTC. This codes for CASSATQGSYEQYF.

CDR3 coding DNA: TGCGCCAGCAGCTTGGCCGGTGAGCAGTTCTTC. This translates into CASSLAGEQFF. V gene TRBV5-1 combines with J gene TRBJ2-1, with D unclear. This CDR3 has 11 residues. The germline gives CDR1 SGHRS, CDR2 YFSETQ. Deletions cut 0 bases from V and 9 bases from J, with 4 bases between.

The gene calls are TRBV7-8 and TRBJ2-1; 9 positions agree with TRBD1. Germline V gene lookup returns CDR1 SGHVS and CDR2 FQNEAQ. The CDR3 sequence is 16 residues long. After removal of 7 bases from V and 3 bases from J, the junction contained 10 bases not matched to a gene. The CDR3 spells CASTLGTGFVYNEQFF. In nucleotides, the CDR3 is TGTGCCAGCACCCTGGGGACAGGGTTCGTCTACAATGAGCAGTTCTTC.